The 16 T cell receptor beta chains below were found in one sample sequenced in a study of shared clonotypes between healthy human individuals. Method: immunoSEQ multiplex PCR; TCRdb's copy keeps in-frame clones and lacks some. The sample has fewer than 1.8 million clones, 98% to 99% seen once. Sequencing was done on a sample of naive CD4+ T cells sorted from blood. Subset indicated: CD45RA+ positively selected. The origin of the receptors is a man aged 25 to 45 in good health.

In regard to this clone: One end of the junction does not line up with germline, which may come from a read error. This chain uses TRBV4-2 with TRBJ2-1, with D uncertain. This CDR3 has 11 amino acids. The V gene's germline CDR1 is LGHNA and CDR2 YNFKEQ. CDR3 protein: CASSQDVLLLF. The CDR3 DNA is TGTGCCAGCAGCCAAGATGTACTCCTACTCTTC.

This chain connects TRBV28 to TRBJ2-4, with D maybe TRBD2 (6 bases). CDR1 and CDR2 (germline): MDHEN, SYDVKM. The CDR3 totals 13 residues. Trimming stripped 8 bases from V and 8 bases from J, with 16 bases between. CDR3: CASGGGSSDIQYF. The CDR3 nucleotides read TGTGCCAGCGGCGGAGGGTCGAGTGACATTCAGTACTTC.

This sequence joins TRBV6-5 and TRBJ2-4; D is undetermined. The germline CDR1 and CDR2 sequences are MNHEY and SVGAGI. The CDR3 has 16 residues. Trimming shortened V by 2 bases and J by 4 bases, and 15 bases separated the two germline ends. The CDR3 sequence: CASSYGFGRQKNIQYF. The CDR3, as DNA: TGTGCCAGCAGTTACGGGTTTGGGCGGCAGAAAAACATTCAGTACTTC.

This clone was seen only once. CDR3 amino acids: CASKSGSSYEQYF. The CDR3 DNA reads as TGTGCCTCCAAAAGCGGGAGCTCCTACGAGCAGTACTTC. The genes are TRBV30 and TRBJ2-7; 8 positions match TRBD2. The CDR3 length is 13 residues. Trimming at V came to 7 bases and at J to 0 bases, leaving 5 bases not matched to a gene. Germline CDR1 is GTSNPN and CDR2 is SVGIG (reference sequence).

CDR3 sequence reads: CASSPRGQGFSNTEAFF. In DNA, the CDR3 is TGTGCCAGCTCACCACGGGGACAGGGATTCTCGAACACTGAAGCTTTCTTT. The chain has TRBV18 and TRBJ1-1; 9 bases match TRBD1. The CDR3 contains 17 residues. The V gene end was trimmed by 1 base and the J gene end by 1 base; junction bases not matched to a gene: 7. CDR1 is KGHSH, CDR2 LQKENI, per germline.

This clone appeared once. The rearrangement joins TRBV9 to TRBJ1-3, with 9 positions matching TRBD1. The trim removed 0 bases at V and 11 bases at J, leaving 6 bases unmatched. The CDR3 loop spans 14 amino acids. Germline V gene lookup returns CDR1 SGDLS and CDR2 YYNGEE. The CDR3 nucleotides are TGTGCCAGCAGCGTAGCTTCGGGACAGGGCCCCATATATTTT. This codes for CASSVASGQGPIYF.

The CDR3 region is CAWSKRSLAYYEQYF. The CDR3 nucleotides read TGTGCCTGGAGCAAAAGATCACTGGCATACTACGAGCAGTACTTC. This chain links TRBV30 with TRBJ2-7; D unresolved. Germline V gene data show CDR1 as GTSNPN and CDR2 as SVGIG (reference sequence). The CDR3 is 15 residues long. V was clipped by 3 bases and J by 3 bases, with 18 bases between them.

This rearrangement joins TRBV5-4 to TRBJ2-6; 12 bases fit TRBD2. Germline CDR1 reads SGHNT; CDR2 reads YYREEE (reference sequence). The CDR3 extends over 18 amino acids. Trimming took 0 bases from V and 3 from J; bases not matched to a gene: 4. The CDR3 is CASSLGLAGVGGANVLTF. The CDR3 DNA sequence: TGTGCCAGCAGCTTGGGACTAGCGGGAGTCGGTGGGGCCAACGTCCTGACTTTC.

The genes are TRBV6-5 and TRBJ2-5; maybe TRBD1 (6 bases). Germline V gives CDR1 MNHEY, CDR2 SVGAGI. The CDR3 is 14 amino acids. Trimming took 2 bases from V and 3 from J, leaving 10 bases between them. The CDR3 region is CASSYPGQKETQYF. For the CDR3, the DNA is TGTGCCAGCAGTTACCCTGGACAGAAAGAGACCCAGTACTTC.

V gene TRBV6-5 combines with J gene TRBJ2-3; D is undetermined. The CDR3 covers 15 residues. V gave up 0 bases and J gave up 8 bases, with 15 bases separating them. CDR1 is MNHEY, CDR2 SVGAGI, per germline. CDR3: CASSYSGSPPLTQYF. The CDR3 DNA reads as TGTGCCAGCAGTTACTCCGGTAGCCCCCCCCTTACGCAGTATTTT.

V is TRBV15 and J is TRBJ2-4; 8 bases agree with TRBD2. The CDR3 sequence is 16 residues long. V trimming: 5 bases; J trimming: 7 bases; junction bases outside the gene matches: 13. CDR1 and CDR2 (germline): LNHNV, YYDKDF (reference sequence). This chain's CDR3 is CATSGWGAGERNIQYF. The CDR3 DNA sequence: TGTGCCACCAGCGGTTGGGGAGCGGGGGAGCGTAACATTCAGTACTTC.

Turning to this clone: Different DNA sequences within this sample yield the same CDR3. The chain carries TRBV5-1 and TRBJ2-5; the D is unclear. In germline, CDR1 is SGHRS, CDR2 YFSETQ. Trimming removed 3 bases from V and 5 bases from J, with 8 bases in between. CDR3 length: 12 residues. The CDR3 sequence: CASSSPQETQYF. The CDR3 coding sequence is TGCGCCAGCAGCTCCCCCCAGGAGACCCAGTACTTC. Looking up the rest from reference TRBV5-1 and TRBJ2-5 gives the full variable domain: KAGVTQTPRYLIKTRGQQVTLSCSPISGHRSVSWYQQTPGQGLQFLFEYFSETQRNKGNFPGRFSGRQFSNSRSEMNVSTLELGDSALYLCASSSPQETQYFGPGTRLLVL.

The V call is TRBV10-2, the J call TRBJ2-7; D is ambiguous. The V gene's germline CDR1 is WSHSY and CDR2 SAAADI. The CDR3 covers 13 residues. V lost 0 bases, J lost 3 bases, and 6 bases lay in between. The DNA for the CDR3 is TGCGCCAGCAGTGAGTCCTGGAGCTACGAGCAGTACTTC. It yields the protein CASSESWSYEQYF.

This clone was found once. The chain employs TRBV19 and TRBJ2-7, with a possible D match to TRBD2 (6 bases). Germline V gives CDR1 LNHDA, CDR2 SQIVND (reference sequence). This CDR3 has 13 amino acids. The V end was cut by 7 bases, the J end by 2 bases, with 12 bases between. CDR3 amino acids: CASKFAGTYEQYF. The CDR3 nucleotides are TGTGCCAGTAAATTTGCGGGAACCTACGAGCAGTACTTC.

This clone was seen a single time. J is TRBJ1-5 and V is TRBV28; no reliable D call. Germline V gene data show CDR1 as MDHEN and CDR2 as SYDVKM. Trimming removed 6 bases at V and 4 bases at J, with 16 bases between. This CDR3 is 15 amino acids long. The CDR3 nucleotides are TGTGCCAGCAGCAACCCCCGGCTAGGGAATCAGCCCCAGCATTTT. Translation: CASSNPRLGNQPQHF.

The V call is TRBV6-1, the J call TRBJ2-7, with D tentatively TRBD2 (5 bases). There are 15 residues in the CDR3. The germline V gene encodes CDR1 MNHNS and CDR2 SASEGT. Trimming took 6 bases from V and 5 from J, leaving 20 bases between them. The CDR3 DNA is TGTGCCAGCAGCCCCACCTTTACGTACGGGAACGAGCAGTACTTC. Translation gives CASSPTFTYGNEQYF.